The rows below give T cell receptor beta chains drawn from one sample of a study of human T cells and chemical hapten exposure. MiXCR, applied by TCRdb to the RACE reads, yields one record per CDR3 protein. Of 150,000 or so distinct CDR3 sequences listed, 14% were seen once; the top ten hold about 1.7%. The source material was whole blood, sampled in connection with sensitization to the hapten diphenylcyclopropenone (DPC). The receptors shown here come from a woman aged 25 to 39 with alopecia areata. Some clones in this sample may be carry-over from other donors' samples. CDR3s include the opening cysteine and the closing phenylalanine or tryptophan. The order of the fields is V gene, clone size, D gene, CDR3 protein. The D gene is left open where the match is weak. The size field is filled for only some rows; it gives once, few, many or a size class.

v_call: TRBV7-2; clone_size: NA; d_call: TRBD2; cdr3_aa: CASSLAALAGAYEQYF
v_call: TRBV5-4; clone_size: many; d_call: NA; cdr3_aa: CASTTGLNTEAFF
v_call: TRBV11-2; clone_size: many; d_call: NA; cdr3_aa: CASSRDGNYGYTF
v_call: TRBV12-3/TRBV12-4; clone_size: NA; d_call: TRBD1; cdr3_aa: CASSLAQGAYNEQFF
v_call: TRBV6-2/TRBV6-3; clone_size: many; d_call: NA; cdr3_aa: CASRSPSDTQYF
v_call: TRBV5-1; clone_size: NA; d_call: TRBD1; cdr3_aa: CASSSQGAGTEAFF
v_call: TRBV28; clone_size: many; d_call: TRBD1; cdr3_aa: CASRTPGQGAADEQFF
v_call: TRBV7-2; clone_size: few; d_call: TRBD2; cdr3_aa: CASRTSGRWGNEQFF
v_call: TRBV29-1; clone_size: once; d_call: NA; cdr3_aa: CSAATNEKLFF
v_call: TRBV27; clone_size: few; d_call: TRBD1; cdr3_aa: CASRRGLGYTF
v_call: TRBV4-3; clone_size: NA; d_call: TRBD1; cdr3_aa: CASSQELRGPNQPQHF
v_call: TRBV5-4; clone_size: NA; d_call: NA; cdr3_aa: CASSRSGRSSGNTIYF
v_call: TRBV29-1; clone_size: few; d_call: NA; cdr3_aa: CSVGADLVTEAFF
v_call: TRBV5-1; clone_size: NA; d_call: NA; cdr3_aa: CASKVGETGELFF
v_call: TRBV20-1; clone_size: many; d_call: NA; cdr3_aa: CSARVSGHIAQHF
v_call: TRBV27; clone_size: NA; d_call: TRBD1; cdr3_aa: CASSPDRGRRGGELFF
v_call: TRBV6-6; clone_size: NA; d_call: TRBD1; cdr3_aa: CASIGTGRFGYTF
v_call: TRBV4-3; clone_size: few; d_call: NA; cdr3_aa: CASSQERGPGNSPLHF
v_call: TRBV20-1; clone_size: few; d_call: TRBD2; cdr3_aa: CSATLSSGNPDTQYF
v_call: TRBV20-1; clone_size: few; d_call: NA; cdr3_aa: CSASPAVAEKLFF
v_call: TRBV28; clone_size: many; d_call: NA; cdr3_aa: CASTTPGGGYEQYF
v_call: TRBV6-5; clone_size: NA; d_call: TRBD1; cdr3_aa: CASSYFQGAGTDTQYF